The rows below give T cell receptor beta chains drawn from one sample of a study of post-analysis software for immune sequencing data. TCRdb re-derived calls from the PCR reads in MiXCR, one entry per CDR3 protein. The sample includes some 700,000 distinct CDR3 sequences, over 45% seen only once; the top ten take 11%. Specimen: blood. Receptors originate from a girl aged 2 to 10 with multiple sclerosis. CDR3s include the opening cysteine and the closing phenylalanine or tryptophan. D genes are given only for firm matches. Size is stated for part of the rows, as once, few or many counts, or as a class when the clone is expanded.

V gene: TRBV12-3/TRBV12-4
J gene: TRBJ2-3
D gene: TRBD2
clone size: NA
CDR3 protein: CASRSYFSGSRVADAQYF
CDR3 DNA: TGTGCCAGCAGGTCGTATTTTAGCGGGAGTAGGGTGGCAGATGCGCAGTATTTT

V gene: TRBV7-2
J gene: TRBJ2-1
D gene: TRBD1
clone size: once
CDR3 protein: CASSARQGGFNEQFF
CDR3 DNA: TGTGCCAGCAGCGCGCGACAGGGGGGATTCAATGAGCAGTTCTTC

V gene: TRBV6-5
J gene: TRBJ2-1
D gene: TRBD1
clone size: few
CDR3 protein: CASSYPGGTEQFF
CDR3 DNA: TGTGCCAGCAGTTACCCAGGGGGTACTGAGCAGTTCTTC

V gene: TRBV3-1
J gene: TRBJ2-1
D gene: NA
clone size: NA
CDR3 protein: CASSQDQARNEQFF
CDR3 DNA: TGTGCCAGCAGCCAAGATCAGGCTAGGAATGAGCAGTTCTTC

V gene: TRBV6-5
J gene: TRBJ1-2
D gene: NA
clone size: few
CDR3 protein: CASSYGGSLGGYTF
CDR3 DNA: TGTGCCAGCAGTTACGGCGGCTCCTTGGGGGGCTACACCTTC

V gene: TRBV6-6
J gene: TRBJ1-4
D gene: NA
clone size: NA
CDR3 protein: CASSPGPVKRFF
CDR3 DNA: TGTGCCAGCAGTCCTGGACCGGTGAAACGGTTTTTT

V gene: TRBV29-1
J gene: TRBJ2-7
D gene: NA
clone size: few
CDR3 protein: CSVESTTYEQYF
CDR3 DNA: TGCAGCGTTGAAAGCACAACCTACGAGCAGTACTTC

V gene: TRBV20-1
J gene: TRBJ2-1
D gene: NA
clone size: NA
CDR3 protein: CSARDLRTLRTSYNEQFF
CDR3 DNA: TGCAGTGCTAGAGATCTCCGGACCTTGCGAACCTCCTACAATGAGCAGTTCTTC

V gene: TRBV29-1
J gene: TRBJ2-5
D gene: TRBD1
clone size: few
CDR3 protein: CSVDRGEETQYF
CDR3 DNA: TGCAGCGTGGACAGGGGAGAAGAGACCCAGTACTTC

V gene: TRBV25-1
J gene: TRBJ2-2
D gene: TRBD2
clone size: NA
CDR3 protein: CASTPRETGELFF
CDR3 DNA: TGTGCCAGCACCCCGCGGGAGACCGGGGAGCTGTTTTTT

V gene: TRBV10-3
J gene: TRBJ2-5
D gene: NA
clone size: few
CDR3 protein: CAISDIDTSGETQYF
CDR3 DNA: TGTGCCATCAGTGACATCGATACGTCTGGGGAGACCCAGTACTTC

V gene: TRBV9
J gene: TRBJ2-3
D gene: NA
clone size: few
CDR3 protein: CASSVEAGRTDTQYF
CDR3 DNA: TGTGCCAGCAGCGTAGAGGCGGGGAGGACAGATACGCAGTATTTT

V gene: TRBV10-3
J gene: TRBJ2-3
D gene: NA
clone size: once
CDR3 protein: CAIRGQSDTQYF
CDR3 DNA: TGTGCCATCAGAGGACAGTCAGATACGCAGTATTTT

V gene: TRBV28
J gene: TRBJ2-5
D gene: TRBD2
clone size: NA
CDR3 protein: CASLPGRGGETQYF
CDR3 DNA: TGTGCCAGCCTCCCTGGGCGGGGGGGAGAGACCCAGTACTTC

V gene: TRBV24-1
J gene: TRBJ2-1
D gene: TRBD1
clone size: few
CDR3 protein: CATSDFTGDNEQFF
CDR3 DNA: TGTGCCACCAGTGATTTTACAGGGGACAATGAGCAGTTCTTC

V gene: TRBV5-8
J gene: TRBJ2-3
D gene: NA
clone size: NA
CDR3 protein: CASSLDGSPSTDTQYF
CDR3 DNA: TGTGCCAGCAGCTTGGATGGCAGCCCTAGCACAGATACGCAGTATTTT

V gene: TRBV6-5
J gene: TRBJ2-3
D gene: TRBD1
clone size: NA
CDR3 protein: CASSYGTGVSDTQYF
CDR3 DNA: TGTGCCAGCAGTTACGGGACAGGGGTATCAGATACGCAGTATTTT

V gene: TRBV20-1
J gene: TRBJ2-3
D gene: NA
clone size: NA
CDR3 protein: CSANPAADTQYF
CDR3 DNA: TGCAGTGCAAATCCAGCAGCAGATACGCAGTATTTT

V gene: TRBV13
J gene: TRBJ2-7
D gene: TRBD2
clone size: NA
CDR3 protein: CASSLKRDPYEQYF
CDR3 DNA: TGTGCCAGCAGCTTGAAGCGGGATCCCTACGAGCAGTACTTC

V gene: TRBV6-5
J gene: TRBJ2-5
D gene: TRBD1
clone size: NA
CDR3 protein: CASSATGTGGWEQYF
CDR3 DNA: TGTGCCAGCAGCGCCACAGGGACAGGGGGTTGGGAGCAGTACTTC

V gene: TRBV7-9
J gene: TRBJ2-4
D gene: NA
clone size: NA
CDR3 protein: CASETALAKNIQYF
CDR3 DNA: TGTGCCAGCGAGACAGCGCTAGCCAAAAACATTCAGTACTTC

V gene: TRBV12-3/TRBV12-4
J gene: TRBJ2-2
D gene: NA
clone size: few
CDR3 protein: CASSFPQAPNTGELFF
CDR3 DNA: TGTGCCAGCAGTTTCCCGCAGGCCCCGAACACCGGGGAGCTGTTTTTT

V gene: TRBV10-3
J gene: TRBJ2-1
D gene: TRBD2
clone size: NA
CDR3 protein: CATRGGSKDNEQFF
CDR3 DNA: TGTGCCACCCGGGGGGGGAGTAAGGACAATGAGCAGTTCTTC

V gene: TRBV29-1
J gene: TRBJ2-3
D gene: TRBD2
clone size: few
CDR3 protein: CSAGLAGGTDTQYF
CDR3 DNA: TGCAGCGCTGGACTAGCGGGAGGAACAGATACGCAGTATTTT

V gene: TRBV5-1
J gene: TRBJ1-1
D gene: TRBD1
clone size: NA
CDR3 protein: CASSQTGASEAFF
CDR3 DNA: TGCGCCAGCAGCCAAACAGGGGCTTCGGAAGCTTTCTTT

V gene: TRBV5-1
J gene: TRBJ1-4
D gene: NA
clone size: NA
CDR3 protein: CASSLSSGLNEKLFF
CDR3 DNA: TGCGCCAGCAGCTTATCGTCCGGACTTAATGAAAAACTGTTTTTT

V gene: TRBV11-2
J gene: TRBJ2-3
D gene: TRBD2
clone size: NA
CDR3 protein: CASSLVGGGDTDTQYF
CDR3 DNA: TGTGCCAGCAGCTTAGTCGGCGGGGGGGACACAGATACGCAGTATTTT

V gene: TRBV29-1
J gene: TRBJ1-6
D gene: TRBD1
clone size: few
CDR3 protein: CSVTTGLGSPLHF
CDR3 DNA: TGCAGCGTTACGACAGGGCTAGGGTCACCCCTCCACTTT

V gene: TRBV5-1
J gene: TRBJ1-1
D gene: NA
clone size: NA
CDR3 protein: CASRFVAGGDNTEAFF
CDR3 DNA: TGCGCCAGCAGATTTGTTGCAGGAGGAGATAACACTGAAGCTTTCTTT

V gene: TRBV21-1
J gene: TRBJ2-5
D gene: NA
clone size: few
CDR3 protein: CASSKAGRLETQYF
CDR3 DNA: TGTGCCAGCAGCAAAGCAGGCCGGTTGGAGACCCAGTACTTC

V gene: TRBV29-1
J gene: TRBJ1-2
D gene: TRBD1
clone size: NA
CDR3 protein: CSVGTAHNYGYTF
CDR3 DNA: TGCAGCGTAGGGACAGCCCATAACTATGGCTACACCTTC

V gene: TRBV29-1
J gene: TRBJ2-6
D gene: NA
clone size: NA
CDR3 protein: CSVAGTKSGANVLTF
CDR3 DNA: TGCAGCGTTGCGGGGACGAAGTCTGGGGCCAACGTCCTGACTTTC

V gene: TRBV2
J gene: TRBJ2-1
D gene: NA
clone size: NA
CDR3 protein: CASTRSGASYNEQFF
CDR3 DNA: TGTGCCAGCACGCGGTCGGGGGCCTCCTACAATGAGCAGTTCTTC

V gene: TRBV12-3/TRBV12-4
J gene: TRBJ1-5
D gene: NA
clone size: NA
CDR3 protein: CASSSRMGSNQPQHF
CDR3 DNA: TGTGCCAGCAGTTCTCGGATGGGGAGCAATCAGCCCCAGCATTTT

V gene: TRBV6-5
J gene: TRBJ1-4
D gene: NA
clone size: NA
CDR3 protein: CASSGRAREKLFF
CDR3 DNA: TGTGCCAGCAGCGGACGTGCGAGGGAAAAACTGTTTTTT

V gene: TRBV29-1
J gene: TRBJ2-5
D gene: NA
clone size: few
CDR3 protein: CSVYRPETQYF
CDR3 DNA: TGCAGCGTGTACCGTCCAGAGACCCAGTACTTC

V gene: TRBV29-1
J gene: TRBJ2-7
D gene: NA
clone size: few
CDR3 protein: CSVARSPDSYEQYF
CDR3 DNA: TGCAGCGTCGCCAGGTCCCCCGACTCCTACGAGCAGTACTTC

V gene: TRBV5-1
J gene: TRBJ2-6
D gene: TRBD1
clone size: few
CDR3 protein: CASSFTGAVGANVLTF
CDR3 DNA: TGCGCCAGCAGCTTTACAGGGGCTGTTGGGGCCAACGTCCTGACTTTC

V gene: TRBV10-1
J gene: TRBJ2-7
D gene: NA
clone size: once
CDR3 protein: CASRGGQEVAYEQYF
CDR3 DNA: TGCGCCAGCAGAGGGGGGCAGGAGGTGGCCTACGAGCAGTACTTC

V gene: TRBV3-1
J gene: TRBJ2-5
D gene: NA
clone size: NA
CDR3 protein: CASSRNPTSQETQYF
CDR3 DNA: TGTGCCAGCAGCCGGAACCCGACTAGTCAAGAGACCCAGTACTTC

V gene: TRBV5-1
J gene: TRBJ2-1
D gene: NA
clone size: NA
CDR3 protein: CASSLALPGRQSSYNEQFF
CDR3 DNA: TGCGCCAGCAGCTTGGCCCTGCCGGGTCGACAAAGCTCCTACAATGAGCAGTTCTTC

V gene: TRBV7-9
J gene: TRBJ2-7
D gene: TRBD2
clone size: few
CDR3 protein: CASSARSGPRPDEQYF
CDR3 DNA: TGTGCCAGCAGCGCCCGTAGCGGGCCTCGTCCCGACGAGCAGTACTTC

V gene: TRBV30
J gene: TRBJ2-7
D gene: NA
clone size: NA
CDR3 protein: CAWSVFGVTEQYF
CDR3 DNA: TGTGCCTGGAGTGTTTTCGGCGTCACTGAGCAGTACTTC

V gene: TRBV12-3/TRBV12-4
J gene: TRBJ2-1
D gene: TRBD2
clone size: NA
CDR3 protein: CASSRGLAVDNEQFF
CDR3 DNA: TGTGCCAGCAGCCGCGGACTAGCGGTTGACAATGAGCAGTTCTTC

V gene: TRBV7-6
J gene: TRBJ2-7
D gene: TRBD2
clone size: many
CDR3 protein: CASSLLLGRAGGPGEQYF
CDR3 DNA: TGTGCCAGCAGCTTACTCCTGGGGCGAGCGGGAGGGCCGGGAGAGCAGTACTTC